Listed here are 27 T cell receptor beta chains from one sample, sequenced in a study of T cell responses to AZD1222 COVID-19 vaccine. Data came from immunoSEQ multiplex PCR; TCRdb stores just in-frame clones and leaves some out. This table has more than 140,000 clones, about 89% appearing once. This material consisted of peripheral blood, taken on day 0 of AZD1222 vaccination. The receptor set was obtained from an adult in good health.

The chain uses TRBV4-3 and TRBJ1-1, with D possibly TRBD1 on 5 matching bases. CDR1 and CDR2 (germline): LGHNA, YSLEER. The CDR3 consists of 15 residues. The V gene lost 0 bases and the J gene lost 1 base, with 9 bases spanning the gap. This chain's CDR3 is CASSQEGTGNTEAFF. The CDR3 DNA reads as TGCGCCAGCAGCCAAGAGGGAACAGGGAACACTGAAGCTTTCTTT.

This chain uses TRBV7-9 with TRBJ2-2; 11 bases agree with TRBD2. The J segment lost 3 bases and the V segment lost 2 bases, leaving 5 bases of the junction unmatched. Germline-derived CDR1 and CDR2 are SEHNR and FQNEAQ (reference sequence). The CDR3 loop spans 17 amino acids. This chain's CDR3 is CASSLRGGLADTGELFF. The CDR3 coding sequence is TGTGCCAGCAGCTTAAGGGGGGGACTAGCGGACACCGGGGAGCTGTTTTTT.

The genes are TRBV5-6 and TRBJ2-2, with D possibly being TRBD1 (5 bases). Germline assignment: CDR1 SGHDT and CDR2 YYEEEE. This CDR3 contains 15 residues. V lost 0 bases and J 5 bases, leaving 11 bases between the germline ends. CDR3 coding DNA: TGTGCCAGCAGCTTGGAATACACAGGAACCGGGGAGCTGTTTTTT. Protein: CASSLEYTGTGELFF.

This rearrangement joins TRBV27 to TRBJ1-2, with D tentatively TRBD1 (6 bases). This CDR3 contains 16 residues. Looked up from germline, CDR1 is MNHEY and CDR2 is SMNVEV (reference sequence). Trimming left V 2 bases short and J 8 bases short, with 21 bases between. CDR3 in DNA: TGTGCCAGCAGTTTACAGGGGCCCTCCTCCCGGCGGGGCTACACCTTC. Its protein is CASSLQGPSSRRGYTF.

In its sample, this clone was seen once. At the DNA level, this CDR3 is encoded by other sequences in the same sample as well. The rearrangement links TRBV6-2 or TRBV6-3 to TRBJ1-5; D unclear. Germline V lookup: CDR1 MNHEY, CDR2 SVGEGT. Deletions cut 2 bases from V and 0 bases from J, with 8 bases between. The CDR3 runs 15 residues. CDR3 loop: CASSYGQYSNQPQHF. CDR3 bases: TGTGCCAGCAGTTACGGGCAGTATAGCAATCAGCCCCAGCATTTT.

The genes are TRBV7-9 and TRBJ1-1; D uncertain. Trimming removed 2 bases from V and 4 bases from J, with 17 bases in between. The germline V gene encodes CDR1 SEHNR and CDR2 FQNEAQ (reference sequence). This CDR3 has 16 residues. This CDR3 is CASSLRVARRTTEAFF. The CDR3 nucleotides are TGTGCCAGCAGCTTAAGAGTAGCTCGTAGGACCACTGAAGCTTTCTTT.

V and J are TRBV12-3 or TRBV12-4 and TRBJ2-7, with TRBD1 identical over 9 bases. The CDR3 consists of 13 residues. V shed 5 bases, J shed 7 bases, and the junction held 6 bases outside the gene matches. The CDR3 loop reads CASSHGQGWEQYF. The CDR3 DNA reads as TGTGCCAGCAGTCATGGACAGGGGTGGGAGCAGTACTTC.

This clone was seen only once. The genes are TRBV19 and TRBJ2-7; 8 positions match TRBD1. V trimming: 2 bases; J trimming: 3 bases; junction bases outside the gene matches: 3. This CDR3 contains 14 residues. Germline loops: CDR1 LNHDA, CDR2 SQIVND (reference sequence). CDR3 region: CASSITGGNYEQYF. The CDR3 DNA sequence: TGTGCCAGTAGTATAACAGGGGGAAACTACGAGCAGTACTTC. Full variable domain (remainder filled in from reference TRBV19 and TRBJ2-7): DGGITQSPKYLFRKEGQNVTLSCEQNLNHDAMYWYRQDPGQGLRLIYYSQIVNDFQKGDIAEGYSVSREKKESFPLTVTSAQKNPTAFYLCASSITGGNYEQYFGPGTRLTVT.

This rearrangement joins TRBV9 to TRBJ1-1, with 8 nucleotides matching TRBD1. Per the germline V gene, CDR1 is SGDLS and CDR2 is YYNGEE. Trimming took 4 bases from V and 5 from J; bases not matched to a gene: 10. The CDR3 runs to 15 residues. CDR3 residues: CASSNDGQGGTEAFF. CDR3 coding DNA: TGTGCCAGCAGCAACGACGGACAGGGCGGTACTGAAGCTTTCTTT.

This rearrangement joins TRBV18 to TRBJ2-2; 13 nucleotides line up with TRBD2. The CDR3 covers 17 residues. Trimming removed 4 bases from V and 6 bases from J; junction bases left unmatched: 8. Germline lookup yields CDR1 KGHSH and CDR2 LQKENI. The CDR3 region is CASSHGLAGVIAGELFF. The CDR3 nucleotides read TGTGCCAGCTCACACGGACTAGCGGGAGTAATTGCCGGGGAGCTGTTTTTT.

The V and J genes are TRBV7-8 and TRBJ2-5; D may be TRBD1 (5 bases). With 3 bases removed from V and 7 bases from J, the gap between germline ends came to 12 bases. Germline V gene lookup returns CDR1 SGHVS and CDR2 FQNEAQ. The CDR3 has 13 amino acids. The CDR3: CASSLADRGTQYF. The CDR3 nucleotides read TGTGCCAGCAGCTTGGCGGATAGGGGGACCCAGTACTTC. The full variable domain, with the rest looked up from reference TRBV7-8 and TRBJ2-5, is GAGVSQSPRYKVAKRGQDVALRCDPISGHVSLFWYQQALGQGPEFLTYFQNEAQLDKSGLPSDRFFAERPEGSVSTLKIQRTQQEDSAVYLCASSLADRGTQYFGPGTRLLVL.

The gene calls are TRBV28 and TRBJ2-7; 7 nucleotides agree with TRBD2. CDR1 is MDHEN, CDR2 SYDVKM, per germline. Trimming at V came to 6 bases and at J to 3 bases, leaving 8 bases not matched to a gene. The CDR3 consists of 14 residues. This CDR3 reads CASRAFRGGYEQYF. The DNA of the CDR3 is TGTGCCAGCAGGGCCTTCCGCGGGGGCTACGAGCAGTACTTC.

This chain joins TRBV18 and TRBJ2-7, with 12 bases aligning to TRBD2. The CDR3 sequence is 17 residues long. Trimming took 2 bases from V and 5 from J; bases not matched to a gene: 10. The germline V gene has CDR1 KGHSH and CDR2 LQKENI. This chain's CDR3 is CASSPFGRLAGVHEQYF. The DNA of the CDR3 is TGTGCCAGCTCACCATTCGGGAGACTAGCGGGAGTTCACGAGCAGTACTTC.

The genes are TRBV19 and TRBJ1-2, with 7 positions matching TRBD1. J was trimmed by 4 bases and V by 4 bases; bases with no gene match: 9. Germline CDR1 is LNHDA and CDR2 is SQIVND (reference sequence). This CDR3 is 15 amino acids long. In DNA, the CDR3 is TGTGCCAGTAGTAGGACGGGACAGACCCTCTATGGCTACACCTTC. It is translated as CASSRTGQTLYGYTF.

The V and J genes are TRBV12-5 and TRBJ1-6; D not resolved. This CDR3 has 15 residues. The V gene's germline CDR1 is LGHNT and CDR2 FRNRAP. V was clipped by 1 base and J by 0 bases, with 4 bases between them. The CDR3 sequence is CASGLGHSYNSPLHF. As DNA, the CDR3 is TGTGCTAGTGGTTTGGGACACTCCTATAATTCACCCCTCCACTTT.

This chain links TRBV7-9 with TRBJ2-7; D might be TRBD1 (6 bases). Trimming shortened V by 4 bases and J by 4 bases, and 14 bases separated the two germline ends. The CDR3 is 14 amino acids. Germline V lookup: CDR1 SEHNR, CDR2 FQNEAQ (reference sequence). CDR3 nucleotide sequence: TGTGCCAGCAGCTCCGAACAGGGTGCTTACGAGCAGTACTTC. It specifies CASSSEQGAYEQYF.

This clone was seen once. The chain links TRBV9 to TRBJ2-3; 9 bases are a match to TRBD1. Germline V lookup: CDR1 SGDLS, CDR2 YYNGEE. CDR3 length: 15 amino acids. J gave up 3 bases and V 4 bases, and 6 bases lay outside the gene matches. This chain's CDR3 is CASSLLDRGTDTQYF. The CDR3 coding sequence is TGTGCCAGCAGCCTTCTGGACAGGGGAACAGATACGCAGTATTTT.

This clone was detected only a few times. The chain recombines TRBV7-8 with TRBJ1-6; 10 nucleotides match TRBD1. Trimming at V came to 5 bases and at J to 7 bases, leaving 2 bases not matched to a gene. The CDR3 consists of 14 residues. Germline lookup yields CDR1 SGHVS and CDR2 FQNEAQ. CDR3 sequence (DNA): TGTGCCAGCAGCCCGGACAGGGGGAATTCACCCCTCCACTTT. This translates into CASSPDRGNSPLHF.

This clone has just one count. This sequence joins TRBV4-1 and TRBJ2-7; D uncertain. The CDR3 is made up of 15 amino acids. V was trimmed by 1 base and J by 2 bases, leaving 12 bases between them. Germline V CDR1 and CDR2: MGHRA, YSYEKL. CDR3: CASSQAKARPYEQYF. CDR3 DNA: TGCGCCAGCAGCCAAGCGAAGGCAAGACCCTACGAGCAGTACTTC.

The chain links TRBV5-6 to TRBJ1-2; D is perhaps TRBD1 (5 bases). The CDR3 runs to 12 residues. V was cut by 5 bases and J by 6 bases, with 11 bases left in between. Germline assignment: CDR1 SGHDT and CDR2 YYEEEE. The CDR3 nucleotides read TGTGCCAGCAGGTCGGGGGAGAATGGCTACACCTTC. This translates into CASRSGENGYTF.

The chain is built from TRBV5-8 and TRBJ2-5; a possible D gene is TRBD2 (5 bases). The CDR3 loop spans 16 amino acids. Germline CDR1 is SGHTS and CDR2 is YDEGEE. The V end was cut by 4 bases, the J end by 5 bases, with 21 bases between. This CDR3 is CASSQPARLAGETQYF. The DNA for the CDR3 is TGTGCCAGCAGCCAACCCGCCCGGCTAGCTGGCGAGACCCAGTACTTC.

This chain joins TRBV27 and TRBJ2-7, with a possible D match to TRBD1 (5 bases). Per the germline V gene, CDR1 is MNHEY and CDR2 is SMNVEV (reference sequence). The CDR3 is 12 residues long. Trimming stripped 0 bases from V and 9 bases from J, with 9 bases between. In DNA, the CDR3 is TGTGCCAGCAGTTTATCGCAGGGCGCGCAGTACTTC. It encodes CASSLSQGAQYF.

This clone was detected a few times. The chain uses TRBV28 and TRBJ2-7; 9 bases fit TRBD1. CDR3 length: 14 amino acids. Germline-derived CDR1 and CDR2 are MDHEN and SYDVKM. V was clipped by 4 bases and J by 4 bases; unmatched bases: 5. As DNA, the CDR3 is TGTGCCAGCAGTTCTACAGGGGGCCGTTACGAGCAGTACTTC. Amino acid sequence: CASSSTGGRYEQYF.

The genes are TRBV30 and TRBJ1-5; D is ambiguous. Trimming left V 1 base short and J 0 bases short, with 4 bases between. In germline, CDR1 is GTSNPN, CDR2 SVGIG (reference sequence). This CDR3 is built from 13 residues. The CDR3 sequence: CAWSGDSNQPQHF. The CDR3 DNA follows: TGTGCCTGGAGTGGAGATAGCAATCAGCCCCAGCATTTT.

This clone was seen a few times. The rearrangement uses TRBV19 and TRBJ2-3, with D possibly called TRBD1 or TRBD2 (6 bases each). This CDR3 is 17 amino acids long. The V and J ends lost 3 bases and 4 bases respectively, with 20 bases between them. The germline CDR1 and CDR2 sequences are LNHDA and SQIVND (reference sequence). CDR3 in amino acids: CASSILRGRGMADTQYF. The CDR3 coding sequence is TGTGCCAGTAGTATCTTACGGGGGCGCGGGATGGCAGATACGCAGTATTTT.

This chain connects TRBV28 to TRBJ2-3; D is possibly TRBD1 or TRBD2 (5 bases each). The germline gives CDR1 MDHEN, CDR2 SYDVKM. The CDR3 extends over 13 amino acids. The V and J ends lost 7 bases and 6 bases respectively, with 14 bases between them. The chain's CDR3 is CASTPGPGDTQYF. CDR3 DNA: TGTGCCAGCACCCCGGGGCCCGGGGATACGCAGTATTTT.

The chain is built from TRBV28 and TRBJ1-1; perhaps TRBD1 as D (5 bases). V was cut by 2 bases and J by 4 bases, with 14 bases left in between. CDR1 is MDHEN and CDR2 is SYDVKM in the germline V gene. This CDR3 contains 15 residues. Written as DNA, the CDR3 is TGTGCCAGCAGTTTAATTCAGGGAACTAGCACTGAAGCTTTCTTT. This encodes CASSLIQGTSTEAFF.